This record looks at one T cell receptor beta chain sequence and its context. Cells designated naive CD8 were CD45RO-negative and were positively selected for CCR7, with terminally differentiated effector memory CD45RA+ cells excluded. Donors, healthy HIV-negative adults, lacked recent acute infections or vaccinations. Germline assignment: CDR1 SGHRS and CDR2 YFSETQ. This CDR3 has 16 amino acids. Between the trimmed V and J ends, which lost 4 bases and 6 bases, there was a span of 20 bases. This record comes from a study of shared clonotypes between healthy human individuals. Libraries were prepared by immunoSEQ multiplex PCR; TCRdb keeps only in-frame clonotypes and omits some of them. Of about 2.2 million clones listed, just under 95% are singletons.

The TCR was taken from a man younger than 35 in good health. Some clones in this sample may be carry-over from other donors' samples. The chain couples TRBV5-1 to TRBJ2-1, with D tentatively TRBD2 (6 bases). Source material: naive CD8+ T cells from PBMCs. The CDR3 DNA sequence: TGCGCCAGCAGCGCGCTGGGCGGGAACCCGTCCAATGAGCAGTTCTTC. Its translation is CASSALGGNPSNEQFF.